Listed here is a single TCR beta chain. The data are from a study of blood T cell repertoires in COVID-19. The germline gives CDR1 LNHDA, CDR2 SQIVND (reference sequence). This CDR3 comprises 14 residues. After removal of 6 bases from V and 4 bases from J, the junction contained 8 bases not matched to a gene. Assay: immunoSEQ multiplex PCR; the TCRdb copy retains only in-frame clones and omits some. The sample lists 55,000 to 75,000 clones, 80% seen once, with approximately 18% in the top ten. Material for sequencing was peripheral blood. The sequence derives from a man between 65 and 80 years old who had recovered from COVID-19. This chain links TRBV19 with TRBJ2-5, with 7 nucleotides matching TRBD1. CDR3 amino acids: CASSMYRGGETQYF. CDR3 DNA: TGTGCCAGTAGCATGTACAGGGGTGGAGAGACCCAGTACTTC.